One T cell receptor beta chain is described in this entry. Its antigen is currently unknown. This sample was taken from a study of T cell responses to AZD1222 COVID-19 vaccine. Study-wide findings and caveats: Repertoire samples came only from after the peak T cell response.

Second-dose schedules of about 4 or about 12 weeks were combined. Libraries were prepared by immunoSEQ multiplex PCR; TCRdb keeps only in-frame clonotypes and omits some of them. This repertoire shows around 270,000 clones, almost 95% found once; its top ten account for roughly 0.51%. This CDR3 is 13 amino acids long. V was trimmed by 2 bases and J by 8 bases, leaving 10 bases between them. Germline CDR1 is KGHSH and CDR2 is LQKENI. This sequence originates from an adult who received the AZD1222 COVID-19 vaccine. The chain joins TRBV18 to TRBJ2-1; D perhaps matches TRBD1 (6 bases). The specimen comprised peripheral blood, sampled 28 days after the second AZD1222 dose. CDR3 sequence (DNA): TGTGCCAGCTCACCATCAGGGGTAGATGAGCAGTTCTTC. It yields the protein CASSPSGVDEQFF.